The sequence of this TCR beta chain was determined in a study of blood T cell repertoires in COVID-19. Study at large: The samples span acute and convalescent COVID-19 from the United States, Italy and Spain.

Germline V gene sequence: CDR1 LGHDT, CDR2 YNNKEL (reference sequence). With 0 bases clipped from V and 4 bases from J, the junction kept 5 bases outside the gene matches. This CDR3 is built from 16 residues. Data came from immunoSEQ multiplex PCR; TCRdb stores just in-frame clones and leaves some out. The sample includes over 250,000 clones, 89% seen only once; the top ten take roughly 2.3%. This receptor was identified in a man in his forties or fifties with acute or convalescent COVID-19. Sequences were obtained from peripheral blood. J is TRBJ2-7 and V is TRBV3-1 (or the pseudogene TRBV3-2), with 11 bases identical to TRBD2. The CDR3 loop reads CASSQEVTSGGYEQYF. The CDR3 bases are TGTGCCAGCAGCCAAGAAGTAACTAGCGGGGGTTACGAGCAGTACTTC.